The 14 T cell receptor beta chains reported below all come from one sample, sequenced in a study of blood T cell repertoires in COVID-19. Clones were sequenced by immunoSEQ multiplex PCR, and TCRdb holds only the in-frame ones, with some missing. The table has 150,000 to 180,000 clones, approximately 80% seen once. Sequencing was performed on peripheral blood. The receptors here all came from a woman aged 55-70 years with acute or convalescent COVID-19.

This clone was recorded only once. The chain recombines TRBV5-4 with TRBJ1-2, with D possibly being TRBD1 (5 bases). Trimming cost V 8 bases and J 2 bases, with 16 bases left between them. Germline V gene sequence: CDR1 SGHNT, CDR2 YYREEE (reference sequence). The CDR3 spans 14 residues. The CDR3 spells CASRGGAQNYGYTF. The DNA of the CDR3 is TGTGCCAGTAGAGGAGGGGCTCAAAACTATGGCTACACCTTC.

This rearrangement joins TRBV5-6 to TRBJ1-5; the D is unclear. The V end was cut by 0 bases, the J end by 0 bases, with 4 bases between. Germline lookup yields CDR1 SGHDT and CDR2 YYEEEE. The CDR3 loop spans 14 amino acids. For the CDR3, the DNA is TGTGCCAGCAGCTTGGGCTATAGCAATCAGCCCCAGCATTTT. It specifies CASSLGYSNQPQHF.

This clone appeared a single time. The identical CDR3 is also encoded by other nucleotide sequences in the sample. The rearrangement links TRBV5-1 to TRBJ1-4; D not resolved. The CDR3 covers 13 residues. V lost 0 bases to trimming and J lost 5 bases, with 5 bases between them. Per the germline V gene, CDR1 is SGHRS and CDR2 is YFSETQ. The CDR3, as DNA: TGCGCCAGCAGCTTGGGGCTCAATGAAAAACTGTTTTTT. Protein product: CASSLGLNEKLFF.

The chain has TRBV28 and TRBJ1-1, with a weak D call TRBD1 (5 bases). The CDR3 runs to 13 residues. Germline V lookup: CDR1 MDHEN, CDR2 SYDVKM. Between the trimmed V and J ends, which lost 2 bases and 11 bases, there was a span of 15 bases. CDR3 protein: CASSLMAPRGAFF. The CDR3 region has the DNA TGTGCCAGCAGTTTAATGGCCCCCCGGGGGGCTTTCTTT.

This chain connects TRBV5-1 to TRBJ1-1, with D possibly being TRBD1 (5 bases). The CDR3 spans 13 residues. Germline CDR1 reads SGHRS; CDR2 reads YFSETQ. Trimming took off 0 bases at V and 7 bases at J, with 10 bases between the two ends. The CDR3 DNA follows: TGCGCCAGCAGCTTGGTACCGGGGGTTGAAGCTTTCTTT. Translation: CASSLVPGVEAFF.

The chain is built from TRBV19 and TRBJ2-1, with 7 bases identical to TRBD2. Trimming removed 6 bases from V and 6 bases from J; junction bases left unmatched: 17. Per the germline V gene, CDR1 is LNHDA and CDR2 is SQIVND (reference sequence). The CDR3 has 17 residues. For the CDR3, the DNA is TGTGCCAGTAGGAAGGATAGCGGGTTTCGTTTTCCCAATGAGCAGTTCTTC. Protein: CASRKDSGFRFPNEQFF.

CDR3 in amino acids: CASSGQGATYGYTF. CDR3 sequence (DNA): TGTGCCAGCAGTGGACAGGGGGCCACCTATGGCTACACCTTC. The chain couples TRBV2 to TRBJ1-2; 10 bases agree with TRBD1. V lost 4 bases and J lost 4; bases outside the gene matches: 3. CDR3 size: 14 residues. Germline V lookup: CDR1 SNHLY, CDR2 FYNNEI.

This sequence joins TRBV25-1 and TRBJ1-2, with 8 bases identical to TRBD1. CDR1 and CDR2 from the germline V gene are MGHDK and SYGVNS. The CDR3 totals 12 residues. The junction had 3 bases not matched to a gene; V was cut back by 6 bases and J by 6 bases. CDR3 bases: TGTGCCAGCAGCTCCAGGGGGCATGGCTACACCTTC. Translating gives CASSSRGHGYTF.

The chain carries TRBV19 and TRBJ2-2; possibly TRBD2 for D (6 bases). V was cut by 1 base and J by 2 bases, with 14 bases left in between. The CDR3 sequence is 17 residues long. Germline V gene sequence: CDR1 LNHDA, CDR2 SQIVND (reference sequence). CDR3 coding DNA: TGTGCCAGTAGTATAGTCTCGGGACTGATAAACACCGGGGAGCTGTTTTTT. It translates to CASSIVSGLINTGELFF.

This clone turned up a few times. V gene TRBV7-3 combines with J gene TRBJ1-2, with TRBD1 matching 8 bases. The germline V gene encodes CDR1 SGHTA and CDR2 FQGTGA. The CDR3 totals 13 residues. J was trimmed by 6 bases and V by 5 bases; bases with no gene match: 5. DNA of the CDR3: TGTGCCAGCAGCAGCCGCAGGGGGCATGGCTACACCTTC. Encoded protein: CASSSRRGHGYTF.

This chain connects TRBV20-1 to TRBJ1-2; D ambiguous. In germline, CDR1 is DFQATT, CDR2 SNEGSKA (reference sequence). The V and J ends lost 7 bases and 7 bases respectively, with 13 bases between them. The CDR3 has 11 amino acids. CDR3 nucleotide sequence: TGCAGTGGGGTCCGGGCGGGTGGCTACACCTTC. Residues: CSGVRAGGYTF.

The chain uses TRBV5-5 and TRBJ2-7; 12 bases align to TRBD2. This CDR3 comprises 17 residues. V dropped 0 bases and J dropped 1; count of bases not matched to a gene: 5. Germline CDR1 reads SGHKS; CDR2 reads YYEKEE (reference sequence). Here the CDR3 DNA reads TGTGCCAGCAGCTTGGGGACTAGCGGGAATAGATCCTACGAGCAGTACGTC. It translates to CASSLGTSGNRSYEQYV.

This clone was seen a single time. The chain links TRBV29-1 to TRBJ2-6; possible D gene TRBD2, 5 bases. V lost 4 bases, J lost 2 bases, and 15 bases lay in between. Per the germline V gene, CDR1 is SQVTM and CDR2 is ANQGSEA. The CDR3 is 16 amino acids. CDR3 in amino acids: CSVGSLGEAGANVLTF. CDR3 nucleotides: TGCAGCGTTGGTAGCTTGGGAGAAGCTGGGGCCAACGTCCTGACTTTC.

The chain combines TRBV7-9 with TRBJ2-7, with D maybe TRBD2 (6 bases). CDR1 is SEHNR and CDR2 is FQNEAQ in the germline V gene (reference sequence). The CDR3 runs 19 residues. Trimming took 5 bases from V and 4 from J, leaving 30 bases between them. CDR3 DNA sequence: TGTGCCAGCAGCCATTCTCCTAGCGCGGGGCTGCGTCGGGGTTACGAGCAGTACTTC. It is translated as CASSHSPSAGLRRGYEQYF.